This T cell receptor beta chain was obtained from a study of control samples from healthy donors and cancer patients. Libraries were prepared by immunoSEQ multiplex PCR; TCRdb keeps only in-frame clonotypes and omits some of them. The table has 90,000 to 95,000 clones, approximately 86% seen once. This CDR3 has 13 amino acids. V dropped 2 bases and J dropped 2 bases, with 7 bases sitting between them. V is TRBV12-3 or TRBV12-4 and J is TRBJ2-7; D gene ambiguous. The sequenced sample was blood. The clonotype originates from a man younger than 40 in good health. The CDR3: CASSLSQAYEQYF. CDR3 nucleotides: TGTGCCAGCAGTTTATCGCAGGCCTACGAGCAGTACTTC.